One and the same sample provided the 20 T cell receptor beta chains below, sequenced in a study of T cells after yellow fever vaccination (dated by TCRdb to between 2018 and 2020). The protocol used for the library was 5' RACE. The data were produced on an Illumina HiSeq 2500. TCRdb handled the public reads itself, with Q25 trimming in fastp and clone calling in MiXCR, and kept productive beta chains. Each entry merges the rows of one CDR3 protein and shows their most common DNA and genes. Recorded for this sample are a few hundred thousand distinct CDR3 sequences; around 17% of them occurred a single time. The top ten hold around a sixth of the sample. The sample's treatment or condition label, in plain terms: live attenuated yellow fever vaccine strain. Specimen: PBMCs, collected about 5 days after the first yellow fever vaccination. The receptors here all came from a man between 18 and 29 years old who received the YFV17D yellow fever vaccine.

This clonotype has at least ten counts. The chain couples TRBV11-1 to TRBJ2-1; D gene ambiguous. The V gene lost 4 bases and the J gene lost 5 bases, with 9 bases spanning the gap. Germline V gives CDR1 SGHAT, CDR2 FQDESV (reference sequence). The CDR3 spans 13 residues. The CDR3 loop is CASSSDLNNEQFF. As DNA, the CDR3 is TGTGCCAGCAGCTCGGACCTTAACAATGAGCAGTTCTTC.

The genes are TRBV13 and TRBJ2-5; possibly TRBD2 for D (6 bases). CDR1 is PRHDT and CDR2 is FYEKMQ in the germline V gene (reference sequence). Trimming cost V 5 bases and J 1 base, with 11 bases left between them. The CDR3 covers 14 residues. The CDR3 loop is CASSTRGTQETQYF. Here the CDR3 DNA reads TGTGCCAGCAGCACTCGGGGGACCCAAGAGACCCAGTACTTC.

The rearrangement uses TRBV5-1 and TRBJ2-2; maybe TRBD2 (6 bases). This CDR3 has 16 residues. Trimming shortened V by 0 bases and J by 7 bases, and 16 bases separated the two germline ends. Germline V gene data show CDR1 as SGHRS and CDR2 as YFSETQ. DNA of the CDR3: TGCGCCAGCAGCTTGGCCGGGCATCCGGGGGTCGGGGAGCTGTTTTTT. Protein: CASSLAGHPGVGELFF.

This clonotype was observed a handful of times. V usage is TRBV12-3 or TRBV12-4 and J usage is TRBJ2-5; TRBD1 matches 8 bases. The CDR3 consists of 12 residues. The CDR3, as DNA: TGTGCTACCGGACAGGGTGATGGTGCCCAGTACTTC. The encoded protein is CATGQGDGAQYF.

This clonotype was detected ten times or more. J is TRBJ2-1 and V is TRBV13, with 8 bases that match TRBD2. Per the germline V gene, CDR1 is PRHDT and CDR2 is FYEKMQ (reference sequence). The length of the CDR3 is 18 residues. With V trimmed by 0 bases and J by 5 bases, 12 bases remained unmatched. The DNA of the CDR3 is TGTGCCAGCAGCTTAGGTTCCCTGTTGGCGGGGGGAAACAATGAGCAGTTCTTC. It is translated as CASSLGSLLAGGNNEQFF.

This clonotype appeared a few times. The chain recombines TRBV20-1 with TRBJ1-1, with TRBD1 as a possible D gene (6 bases). Trimming cost V 5 bases and J 0 bases, with 13 bases left between them. CDR1 DFQATT and CDR2 SNEGSKA come from the germline V gene (reference sequence). The length of the CDR3 is 14 residues. The CDR3 DNA reads TGCAGTGCTCCTGACAGGCGGGTGAACACTGAAGCTTTCTTT. Amino acid sequence: CSAPDRRVNTEAFF.

This clonotype has a handful of counts. V gene TRBV12-3 or TRBV12-4 combines with J gene TRBJ2-1, with a tentative D call TRBD2 (6 bases). V was trimmed by 5 bases and J by 10 bases, leaving 15 bases between them. CDR3 size: 13 residues. Here the CDR3 reads CASSLPSAWEQFF. In DNA, the CDR3 is TGTGCCAGCAGTCTCCCTAGCGCATGGGAGCAGTTCTTC.

The chain links TRBV5-6 to TRBJ1-1, with unresolved D. V was pared by 4 bases and J by 7 bases, with 14 bases between. In germline, CDR1 is SGHDT, CDR2 YYEEEE. This CDR3 is built from 13 residues. As DNA, the CDR3 is TGTGCCAGCAGCCGAGGAGGGATTCATGAAGCTTTCTTT. Protein product: CASSRGGIHEAFF.

The gene calls are TRBV7-2 and TRBJ1-1, with D unresolved. The ends were cut back, 2 bases at V and 5 bases at J, with 21 bases in the middle. CDR3 length: 17 residues. In germline, CDR1 is SGHTA, CDR2 FQGNSA. In DNA, the CDR3 is TGTGCCAGCAGCTTATTACCGGCGGGCGGAGCGGGGACTGAAGCTTTCTTT. Encoded protein: CASSLLPAGGAGTEAFF.

J is TRBJ2-7 and V is TRBV7-9; weak D call: TRBD1 (6 bases). The CDR3 covers 15 residues. V lost 0 bases and J lost 1, with 10 bases in between. Germline V gene sequence: CDR1 SEHNR, CDR2 FQNEAQ (reference sequence). This chain's CDR3 is CASSLAGARSYEQYF. As DNA, the CDR3 is TGTGCCAGCAGCTTAGCGGGGGCGCGGTCCTACGAGCAGTACTTC.

This clonotype was counted only a few times. The germline gene is not matched at one end of the junction; a read error may be the cause. The J gene is TRBJ2-6, the V gene TRBV7-7; D gene unclear. The CDR3 has 17 residues. The germline CDR1 and CDR2 sequences are SSHAT and FNYEAQ (reference sequence). This CDR3 is CASSQTSTSAGANVLTF. DNA of the CDR3: TGTGCTAGCAGCCAAACAAGCACGAGCGCGGGGGCCAACGTCCTGACTTTC. Together with reference TRBV7-7 and TRBJ2-6, the CDR3 gives the full variable domain: GAGVSQSPRYKVTKRGQDVTLRCDPISSHATLYWYQQALGQGPEFLTYFNYEAQPDKSGLPSDRFSAERPEGSISTLTIQRTEQRDSAMYRCASSQTSTSAGANVLTFGAGSRLTVL.

The chain carries TRBV27 and TRBJ2-2; D remains unclear. Germline CDR1 MNHEY, CDR2 SMNVEV (reference sequence). The CDR3 length is 15 residues. Trimming took off 6 bases at V and 1 base at J, with 12 bases between the two ends. CDR3 sequence (DNA): TGTGCCAGCAGACCTTTTAGCCGGAACACCGGGGAGCTGTTTTTT. Protein product: CASRPFSRNTGELFF.

This clonotype has just a few counts. V and J are TRBV20-1 and TRBJ2-7; 7 nucleotides agree with TRBD2. The ends lost 0 bases at V and 3 bases at J; junction bases unmatched: 8. The germline V gene has CDR1 DFQATT and CDR2 SNEGSKA (reference sequence). The CDR3 sequence is 15 residues long. DNA of the CDR3: TGCAGTGCTAGAGATGAGGGAGGGTTCATCTACGAGCAGTACTTC. Its translation: CSARDEGGFIYEQYF.

This clonotype was recorded many times. The chain links TRBV2 to TRBJ2-3; tentatively, D is TRBD2 (6 bases). There are 15 residues in the CDR3. V was shortened by 6 bases and J by 3 bases, with 16 bases between the two germline ends. The germline gives CDR1 SNHLY, CDR2 FYNNEI. This chain's CDR3 is CASSPAGLGTDTQYF. In DNA form, the CDR3 reads TGTGCCAGCAGCCCAGCGGGCCTCGGAACAGATACGCAGTATTTT.

The gene calls are TRBV4-2 and TRBJ2-3; D gene uncertain. The CDR3 is made up of 13 amino acids. Per germline, CDR1 LGHNA and CDR2 YNFKEQ. Trimming cost V 0 bases and J 7 bases, with 8 bases left between them. The CDR3 here is CASSQDMGNTQYF. In DNA, the CDR3 is TGTGCCAGCAGCCAAGATATGGGGAATACGCAGTATTTT.

This clonotype was found a few times. The rearrangement uses TRBV5-1 and TRBJ2-5; 8 nucleotides line up with TRBD1. The CDR3 has 17 residues. With 1 base clipped from V and 0 bases from J, the junction kept 8 bases outside the gene matches. Germline CDR1 and CDR2: SGHRS and YFSETQ. CDR3 in amino acids: CASSLSGRGQYQETQYF. CDR3 bases: TGCGCCAGCAGCTTGTCGGGCAGGGGGCAGTACCAAGAGACCCAGTACTTC. Full variable domain (missing parts from reference TRBV5-1 and TRBJ2-5): KAGVTQTPRYLIKTRGQQVTLSCSPISGHRSVSWYQQTPGQGLQFLFEYFSETQRNKGNFPGRFSGRQFSNSRSEMNVSTLELGDSALYLCASSLSGRGQYQETQYFGPGTRLLVL.

The rearrangement links TRBV4-2 to TRBJ2-5; 10 bases are shared with TRBD2. Germline V gene lookup returns CDR1 LGHNA and CDR2 YNFKEQ. Unmatched junction bases numbered 7, after V lost 1 base and J lost 5 bases. The CDR3 contains 16 residues. CDR3 nucleotides: TGTGCCAGCAGCCAAGTTTCAGCGGGGGGGCCTGAGACCCAGTACTTC. Translated, it gives CASSQVSAGGPETQYF.

This clonotype was picked up a small number of times. This chain joins TRBV11-2 and TRBJ2-5; D not resolved. Germline V gene lookup returns CDR1 SGHAT and CDR2 FQNNGV. Trimming took 6 bases from V and 5 from J, leaving 13 bases between them. The CDR3 covers 13 residues. The CDR3 protein is CASRHVAAETQYF. CDR3 DNA sequence: TGTGCCAGCAGGCACGTCGCGGCGGAGACCCAGTACTTC. The variable domain in full, with the rest retrieved from reference TRBV11-2 and TRBJ2-5, is EAGVAQSPRYKIIEKRQSVAFWCNPISGHATLYWYQQILGQGPKLLIQFQNNGVVDDSQLPKDRFSAERLKGVDSTLKIQPAKLEDSAVYLCASRHVAAETQYFGPGTRLLVL.

This clonotype was counted a few times. The V and J genes are TRBV29-1 and TRBJ1-1; D remains unclear. The CDR3 loop spans 13 amino acids. Germline lookup yields CDR1 SQVTM and CDR2 ANQGSEA. V lost 5 bases to trimming and J lost 1 base, with 11 bases between them. This CDR3 is CSVSRSTNTEAFF. CDR3 sequence (DNA): TGCAGCGTTTCCAGGTCTACGAACACTGAAGCTTTCTTT.

This clonotype occurred a few times. The V gene is TRBV7-6, the J gene TRBJ2-3, with D tentatively TRBD2 (5 bases). V was shortened by 8 bases and J by 4 bases, with 13 bases between the two germline ends. Germline V CDR1 and CDR2: SGHVS, FNYEAQ. This CDR3 has 13 residues. This CDR3 is CASGLDAADTQYF. The CDR3 DNA follows: TGTGCCAGCGGACTTGACGCAGCAGATACGCAGTATTTT.